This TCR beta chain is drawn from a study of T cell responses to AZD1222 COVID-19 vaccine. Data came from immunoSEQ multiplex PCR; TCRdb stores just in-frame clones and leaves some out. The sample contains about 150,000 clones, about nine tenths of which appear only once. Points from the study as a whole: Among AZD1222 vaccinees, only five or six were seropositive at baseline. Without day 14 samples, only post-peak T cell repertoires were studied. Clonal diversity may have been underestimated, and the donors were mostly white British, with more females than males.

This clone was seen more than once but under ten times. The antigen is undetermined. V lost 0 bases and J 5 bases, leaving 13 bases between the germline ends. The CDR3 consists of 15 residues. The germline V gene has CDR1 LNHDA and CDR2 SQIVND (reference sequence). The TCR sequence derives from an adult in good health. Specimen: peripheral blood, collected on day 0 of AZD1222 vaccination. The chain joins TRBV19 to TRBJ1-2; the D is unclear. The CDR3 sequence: CASSIDPDGVYGYTF. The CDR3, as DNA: TGTGCCAGTAGTATAGATCCGGACGGAGTTTATGGCTACACCTTC.